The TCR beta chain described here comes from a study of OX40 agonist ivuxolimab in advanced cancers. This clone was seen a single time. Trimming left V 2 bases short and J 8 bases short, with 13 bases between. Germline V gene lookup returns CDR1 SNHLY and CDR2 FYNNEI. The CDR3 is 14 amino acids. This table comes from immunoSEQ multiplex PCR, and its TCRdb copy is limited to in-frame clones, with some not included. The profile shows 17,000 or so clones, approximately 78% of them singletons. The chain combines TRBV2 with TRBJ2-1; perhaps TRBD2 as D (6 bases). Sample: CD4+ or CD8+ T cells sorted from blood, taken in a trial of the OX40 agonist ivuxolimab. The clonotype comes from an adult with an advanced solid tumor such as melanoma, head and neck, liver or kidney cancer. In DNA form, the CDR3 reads TGTGCCAGCAGTGAACGCTCGGGAGCCCATGAGCAGTTCTTC. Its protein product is CASSERSGAHEQFF.